Following are 21 T cell receptor beta chains from one sample sequenced in a study of graft-versus-host responses after intestinal transplantation. These receptors have no known antigen. Data came from immunoSEQ multiplex PCR; TCRdb stores just in-frame clones and leaves some out. The sample records fewer than 150,000 clones, just over 90% being singletons. Source: unstimulated CD4+ T cells sorted from spleen or lymph node cells, taken before intestinal transplant. The receptors were sampled from a human donor who received an intestinal transplant.

The genes are TRBV27 and TRBJ1-5; D uncertain. The CDR3 covers 13 residues. The germline V gene has CDR1 MNHEY and CDR2 SMNVEV (reference sequence). Trimming cost V 3 bases and J 5 bases, with 8 bases left between them. The CDR3 here is CASSFGVDQPQHF. The CDR3 nucleotides are TGTGCCAGCAGTTTCGGGGTTGATCAGCCCCAGCATTTT.

The chain has TRBV2 and TRBJ2-3, with 15 bases aligning to TRBD2. Trimming cost V 0 bases and J 3 bases; bases outside gene matches: 4. CDR3 length: 18 residues. Germline loops: CDR1 SNHLY, CDR2 FYNNEI. The CDR3 region is CASSEAGLAGGRTDTQYF. The CDR3 DNA is TGTGCCAGCAGTGAAGCCGGACTAGCGGGGGGGCGGACAGATACGCAGTATTTT.

CDR3 residues: CASSGRQRRPPQHF. CDR3 sequence (DNA): TGTGCCAGCAGTGGAAGACAGAGGCGACCCCCCCAGCATTTT. This chain connects TRBV6-1 to TRBJ1-5; possible D gene TRBD1, 5 bases. The germline V gene has CDR1 MNHNS and CDR2 SASEGT. V was shortened by 4 bases and J by 10 bases, with 17 bases between the two germline ends. The CDR3 covers 14 residues.

The rearrangement links TRBV6-6 to TRBJ2-7; D not resolved. Deletions cut 5 bases from V and 6 bases from J, with 8 bases between. CDR3 length: 11 residues. The V gene's germline CDR1 is MNHNY and CDR2 SVGAGI (reference sequence). CDR3 in amino acids: CASSTPGEQYF. As DNA, the CDR3 is TGTGCCAGCAGTACTCCAGGCGAGCAGTACTTC.

The genes are TRBV2 and TRBJ1-5; 7 bases are a match to TRBD1. Germline V gene sequence: CDR1 SNHLY, CDR2 FYNNEI. There are 15 residues in the CDR3. Unmatched junction bases numbered 10, after V lost 4 bases and J lost 7 bases. In nucleotides, the CDR3 is TGTGCCAGCAGTGTAGGCCAGGGGGGGAACCAGCCCCAGCATTTT. Amino acids: CASSVGQGGNQPQHF.

The chain combines TRBV6-5 with TRBJ1-2; possibly TRBD1 for D (6 bases). V shed 5 bases and J shed 4 bases, with 17 bases lying between them. In germline, CDR1 is MNHEY, CDR2 SVGAGI. The CDR3 length is 15 residues. The CDR3 loop reads CASSPEGDTPYGYTF. The DNA for the CDR3 is TGTGCCAGCAGTCCCGAGGGGGACACCCCCTATGGCTACACCTTC.

The chain carries TRBV14 and TRBJ2-7, with TRBD2 as a possible D gene (6 bases). Germline V lookup: CDR1 SGHDN, CDR2 FVKESK. V was cut by 4 bases and J by 7 bases, with 8 bases left in between. This CDR3 comprises 11 residues. CDR3 loop: CASSRGEEQYF. The CDR3 nucleotides are TGTGCCAGCAGCCGGGGGGAGGAGCAGTACTTC.

As concerns this clone: The limits of the CDR3 on the DNA are not certain, so only TCRdb's listed CDR3 is given. V is TRBV6-1 and J is TRBJ1-1. CDR1 and CDR2 (germline): MNHNS, SASEGT. Inclusive of both ends, the CDR3 amounts to 13 amino acids. The CDR3 reads CASILDGNTEAFF.

The J gene is TRBJ2-7, the V gene TRBV6-5; TRBD2 matches 7 bases. The CDR3 is 14 amino acids. The V gene end was trimmed by 0 bases and the J gene end by 4 bases; junction bases not matched to a gene: 3. The germline V gene has CDR1 MNHEY and CDR2 SVGAGI. This CDR3 is CASSYSGGVYEQYF. The CDR3 region has the DNA TGTGCCAGCAGTTACTCGGGGGGGGTTTACGAGCAGTACTTC.

This clone was counted only a few times. This chain joins TRBV7-8 and TRBJ1-2; the D is unclear. The CDR3 runs 14 residues. Germline CDR1 and CDR2: SGHVS and FQNEAQ. The V gene lost 5 bases and the J gene lost 8 bases, with 18 bases spanning the gap. The CDR3 bases are TGTGCCAGCAGCCCGGTAACCGGGGAGGAGGGCTACACCTTC. The encoded protein is CASSPVTGEEGYTF.

V is TRBV28 and J is TRBJ2-7, with D possibly being TRBD1 or TRBD2 (5 bases each). Germline V CDR1 and CDR2: MDHEN, SYDVKM. The CDR3 spans 16 residues. V was shortened by 5 bases and J by 3 bases, with 20 bases between the two germline ends. The chain's CDR3 is CASSGLVARGDYEQYF. CDR3 DNA: TGTGCCAGCAGTGGCCTTGTTGCGAGGGGTGACTACGAGCAGTACTTC.

The rearrangement links TRBV11-3 to TRBJ2-3, with D unclear. The germline V and J ends were trimmed by 2 bases and 5 bases, with 11 bases remaining between them. The CDR3 is 14 residues long. The germline V gene encodes CDR1 SGHNT and CDR2 YENEEA. CDR3 protein: CASSLTLERDTQYF. The CDR3 DNA is TGTGCCAGCAGCTTAACCCTAGAGCGAGATACGCAGTATTTT.

The rearrangement uses TRBV6-1 and TRBJ2-2; D is unresolved. Germline CDR1 is MNHNS and CDR2 is SASEGT. The length of the CDR3 is 15 residues. Trimming stripped 2 bases from V and 2 bases from J, with 9 bases between. The DNA for the CDR3 is TGTGCCAGCAGTGAACAGCCACACAACACCGGGGAGCTGTTTTTT. This sequence encodes CASSEQPHNTGELFF.

This chain connects TRBV6-6 to TRBJ1-5, with 8 bases matching TRBD1. The CDR3 is 15 residues long. V was clipped by 5 bases and J by 7 bases; unmatched bases: 10. Germline lookup yields CDR1 MNHNY and CDR2 SVGAGI (reference sequence). The CDR3 sequence: CASSQTGALEQPQHF. The CDR3 DNA follows: TGTGCCAGCAGTCAGACAGGGGCGTTAGAACAGCCCCAGCATTTT.

The chain links TRBV5-1 to TRBJ2-3; D might be TRBD2 (6 bases). V lost 0 bases and J lost 2, with 10 bases in between. From germline, CDR1 is SGHRS and CDR2 YFSETQ. The CDR3 totals 15 residues. The CDR3 DNA reads as TGCGCCAGCAGCTTGGTCGCGGGAAACACAGATACGCAGTATTTT. Translating gives CASSLVAGNTDTQYF.

As for this clone: The sample contains more than one DNA sequence encoding this CDR3. The chain recombines TRBV18 with TRBJ2-3; D is unclear. The germline V gene has CDR1 KGHSH and CDR2 LQKENI. Trimming removed 3 bases from V and 3 bases from J, with 4 bases in between. The CDR3 spans 12 residues. CDR3 region: CASSPGTDTQYF. CDR3 nucleotides: TGTGCCAGCTCACCCGGTACAGATACGCAGTATTTT.

The J gene is TRBJ1-6, the V gene TRBV30; 8 bases match TRBD1. The CDR3 runs to 17 residues. Germline-derived CDR1 and CDR2 are GTSNPN and SVGIG (reference sequence). J was trimmed by 2 bases and V by 0 bases; bases with no gene match: 6. CDR3 protein: CAWSVQGGWAYNSPLHF. The CDR3 DNA reads TGTGCCTGGAGTGTACAGGGGGGTTGGGCCTATAATTCACCCCTCCACTTT.

The chain has TRBV6-1 and TRBJ1-4, with 7 bases matching TRBD1. This CDR3 is built from 12 residues. The ends lost 7 bases at V and 4 bases at J; junction bases unmatched: 0. Germline V lookup: CDR1 MNHNS, CDR2 SASEGT. The CDR3 is CASNRGNEKLFF. As DNA, the CDR3 is TGTGCCAGCAACAGGGGTAATGAAAAACTGTTTTTT.

This chain uses TRBV9 with TRBJ2-2; TRBD2 agrees at 12 bases. The CDR3 is 16 residues long. The V and J ends lost 6 bases and 4 bases, in that order; junction bases with no gene match: 7. Germline V gene lookup returns CDR1 SGDLS and CDR2 YYNGEE. CDR3 sequence: CASTRGTSGFTGELFF. CDR3 DNA sequence: TGTGCCAGCACCAGGGGGACTAGCGGGTTCACCGGGGAGCTGTTTTTT.

J is TRBJ1-2 and V is TRBV5-1, with 7 bases identical to TRBD1. This CDR3 comprises 15 residues. J gave up 4 bases and V 0 bases, and 6 bases lay outside the gene matches. The germline CDR1 and CDR2 sequences are SGHRS and YFSETQ. CDR3 loop: CASSLEGGGSYGYTF. DNA for the CDR3: TGCGCCAGCAGCTTGGAAGGGGGCGGGAGCTATGGCTACACCTTC.

CDR3 loop: CASSVVVGAQPQHF. The CDR3 DNA reads TGCGCCAGCAGTGTTGTAGTAGGTGCTCAGCCCCAGCATTTT. This sequence joins TRBV10-2 and TRBJ1-5; D ambiguous. The CDR3 loop spans 14 amino acids. V was clipped by 4 bases and J by 6 bases, with 13 bases between them. Germline CDR1 is WSHSY and CDR2 is SAAADI.